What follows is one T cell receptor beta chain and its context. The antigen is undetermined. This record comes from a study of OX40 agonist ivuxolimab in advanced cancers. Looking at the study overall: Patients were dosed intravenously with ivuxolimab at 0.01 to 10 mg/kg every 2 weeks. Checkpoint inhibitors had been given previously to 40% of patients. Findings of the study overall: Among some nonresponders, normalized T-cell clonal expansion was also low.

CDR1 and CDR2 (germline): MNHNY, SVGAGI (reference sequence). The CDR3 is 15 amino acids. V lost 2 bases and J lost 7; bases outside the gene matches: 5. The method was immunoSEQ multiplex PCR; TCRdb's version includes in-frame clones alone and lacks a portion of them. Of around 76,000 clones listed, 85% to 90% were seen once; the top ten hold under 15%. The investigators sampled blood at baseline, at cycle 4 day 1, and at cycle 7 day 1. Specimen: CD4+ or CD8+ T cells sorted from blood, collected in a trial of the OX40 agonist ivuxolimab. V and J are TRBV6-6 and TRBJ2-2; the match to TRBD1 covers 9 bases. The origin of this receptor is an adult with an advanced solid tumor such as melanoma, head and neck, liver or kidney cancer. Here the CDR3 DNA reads TGTGCCAGCAGTTACGGGACAGGGTTCGGCGGGGAGCTGTTTTTT. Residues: CASSYGTGFGGELFF.